What follows are 2 T cell receptor beta chains derived from one specimen sequenced in a study of blood T cell repertoires in COVID-19. Generated by immunoSEQ multiplex PCR, the TCRdb table keeps only in-frame clones and is missing some. The table records 90,000 or so clones, approximately 86% of them present only once. Sample: peripheral blood. The source is a man older than 75 with active or convalescent COVID-19.

This clone was found a few times. The rearrangement links TRBV3-1 (or the pseudogene TRBV3-2) to TRBJ2-7; D is undetermined. Trimming stripped 3 bases from V and 6 bases from J, with 12 bases between. Germline V lookup: CDR1 LGHDT, CDR2 YNNKEL (reference sequence). The CDR3 contains 13 residues. The DNA of the CDR3 is TGTGCCAGCAGCCAGACCGCCTCGGGCGAGCAGTACTTC. Translated, it gives CASSQTASGEQYF.

This clone was found once. V is TRBV11-2 and J is TRBJ2-4; 10 bases are a match to TRBD1. Germline lookup yields CDR1 SGHAT and CDR2 FQNNGV. The CDR3 totals 15 residues. V shed 3 bases and J 8 bases; nucleotides not matched to a gene: 7. CDR3 region: CASSFGGQGVYIQYF. CDR3 nucleotide sequence: TGTGCCAGCAGCTTTGGTGGACAGGGGGTCTACATTCAGTACTTC.